One sample yielded the 27 T cell receptor beta chains listed below, sequenced in a study of spatial heterogeneity in lung cancer. TCRdb re-analysed the 5' RACE reads in MiXCR, keeping a single row per CDR3 protein. The data contain 100,000 to 120,000 distinct CDR3 sequences, 10% to 11% of them singletons. Time point reported: blood at routine non-recurrence follow-up after resection. This material consisted of PBMCs, taken at follow-up. All receptors derive from a female donor with early-stage non-small cell lung cancer.

CDR3 in DNA: TGTGCCAGCAGCTTACTCCAGGGTGTTGGCACTGAAGCTTTCTTT. Translating it yields CASSLLQGVGTEAFF. The chain links TRBV11-2 to TRBJ1-1; D might be TRBD1 (5 bases). V dropped 2 bases and J dropped 4 bases, with 14 bases sitting between them. This CDR3 comprises 15 residues. Germline lookup yields CDR1 SGHAT and CDR2 FQNNGV.

The V call is TRBV14, the J call TRBJ2-1, with D possibly TRBD1 on 5 matching bases. The CDR3 covers 16 residues. V was cut by 0 bases and J by 4 bases, with 13 bases left in between. Germline V gene data show CDR1 as SGHDN and CDR2 as FVKESK. In DNA, the CDR3 is TGTGCCAGCAGCCAAGATAAGGGGATTCTGTACAATGAGCAGTTCTTC. It translates to CASSQDKGILYNEQFF.

The V gene is TRBV6-5, the J gene TRBJ2-2; TRBD1 or TRBD2 may be the D gene (5 bases each). CDR1 and CDR2 from the germline V gene are MNHEY and SVGAGI. CDR3 size: 12 residues. The V and J ends lost 6 bases and 6 bases respectively, with 8 bases between them. CDR3 DNA: TGTGCCAGCAGAGGGGAGCCCGGGGAGCTGTTTTTT. It translates to CASRGEPGELFF.

The V and J genes are TRBV19 and TRBJ1-2; no firm D call. The ends were cut back, 5 bases at V and 5 bases at J, with 12 bases in the middle. This CDR3 contains 13 residues. The V gene's germline CDR1 is LNHDA and CDR2 SQIVND (reference sequence). The CDR3 region is CASSVRTAYGYTF. CDR3 sequence (DNA): TGTGCCAGTAGTGTCCGGACGGCTTATGGCTACACCTTC.

This clonotype was seen a handful of times. This chain links TRBV28 with TRBJ1-2; D is undetermined. The CDR3 is 13 amino acids. CDR1 MDHEN and CDR2 SYDVKM come from the germline V gene. Trimming stripped 3 bases from V and 8 bases from J, with 13 bases between. The CDR3 spells CASSLVGQFGYTF. CDR3 DNA sequence: TGTGCCAGCAGTTTGGTCGGGCAATTCGGCTACACCTTC.

This clonotype was detected ten times or more. V usage is TRBV6-2 or TRBV6-3 and J usage is TRBJ2-1, with 8 bases matching TRBD2. Per germline, CDR1 MNHEY and CDR2 SVGEGT. V was clipped by 5 bases and J by 3 bases; unmatched bases: 9. CDR3 length: 16 residues. CDR3 coding DNA: TGTGCCAGCAGTCACAGCGGGAGTGGGTTCTACAATGAGCAGTTCTTC. It yields the protein CASSHSGSGFYNEQFF.

There are many counts of this clonotype. The CDR3 sequence: CASSLPGSYEQYV. The CDR3 nucleotides are TGTGCCAGCAGCCTCCCAGGATCCTACGAGCAGTACGTC. The chain couples TRBV14 to TRBJ2-7, with unresolved D. This CDR3 region has 13 residues. V was trimmed by 4 bases and J by 1 base, leaving 8 bases between them. Germline lookup yields CDR1 SGHDN and CDR2 FVKESK.

This clonotype was detected many times. This chain links TRBV27 with TRBJ2-3; 7 bases map to TRBD1. The CDR3 runs 15 residues. Germline V gives CDR1 MNHEY, CDR2 SMNVEV (reference sequence). With V trimmed by 4 bases and J by 5 bases, 9 bases remained unmatched. In DNA form, the CDR3 reads TGTGCCAGCAGTTCCGGACAGGTCGGCGAAGATACGCAGTATTTT. Its translation is CASSSGQVGEDTQYF.

This chain uses TRBV18 with TRBJ2-3; D gene uncertain. The CDR3 length is 14 residues. V lost 1 base, J lost 6 bases, and 11 bases lay in between. Germline assignment: CDR1 KGHSH and CDR2 LQKENI. CDR3 in amino acids: CASSPRFNGDTQYF. The CDR3 bases are TGTGCCAGCTCACCACGCTTTAATGGGGATACGCAGTATTTT.

In this sample, this clonotype turned up a few times. The V call is TRBV29-1, the J call TRBJ2-1, with TRBD1 matching 7 bases. Germline assignment: CDR1 SQVTM and CDR2 ANQGSEA. Trimming cost V 6 bases and J 11 bases; bases outside gene matches: 10. CDR3 length: 12 residues. This CDR3 reads CSVETRQGQQFF. CDR3 bases: TGCAGCGTCGAAACTCGACAGGGTCAGCAGTTCTTC.

This clonotype has only a few counts. The genes are TRBV5-1 and TRBJ2-7; perhaps TRBD1 as D (5 bases). The CDR3 is 13 residues long. Trimming took 3 bases from V and 3 from J, leaving 10 bases between them. The germline V gene has CDR1 SGHRS and CDR2 YFSETQ. CDR3 loop: CASSSAGFYEQYF. The CDR3 coding sequence is TGCGCCAGCAGCTCAGCAGGGTTCTACGAGCAGTACTTC.

This clonotype was counted at least ten times. The chain uses TRBV29-1 and TRBJ2-7, with 8 bases identical to TRBD2. J gave up 4 bases and V 4 bases, and 3 bases lay outside the gene matches. Looked up from germline, CDR1 is SQVTM and CDR2 is ANQGSEA. The CDR3 extends over 12 amino acids. In DNA form, the CDR3 reads TGCAGCGTTGCCCTAGCGGGTTACGAGCAGTACTTC. This sequence encodes CSVALAGYEQYF.

This clonotype was recorded many times. The chain employs TRBV7-9 and TRBJ1-2; D is undetermined. The CDR3 is made up of 12 amino acids. From germline, CDR1 is SEHNR and CDR2 FQNEAQ (reference sequence). Trimming left V 3 bases short and J 8 bases short, with 10 bases between. As DNA, the CDR3 is TGTGCCAGCAGCTTTGACGTAGGAGGCTACACCTTC. It encodes CASSFDVGGYTF.

This clonotype was observed a few times. V usage is TRBV5-1 and J usage is TRBJ1-1, with D possibly being TRBD1 (5 bases). CDR1 and CDR2 (germline): SGHRS, YFSETQ. The CDR3 is 13 amino acids. The ends were cut back, 4 bases at V and 2 bases at J, with 9 bases in the middle. Here the CDR3 reads CASSAQGNTEAFF. CDR3 in DNA: TGCGCCAGCAGCGCCCAGGGCAACACTGAAGCTTTCTTT.

The V call is TRBV7-2, the J call TRBJ2-7, with 7 nucleotides matching TRBD1. Germline-derived CDR1 and CDR2 are SGHTA and FQGNSA. The J segment lost 6 bases and the V segment lost 5 bases, leaving 7 bases of the junction unmatched. The CDR3 contains 13 residues. CDR3 DNA: TGTGCCAGCAGCCAAGACTACAGGGGCGAGCAGTACTTC. Translating gives CASSQDYRGEQYF.

The rearrangement joins TRBV27 to TRBJ2-1; D might be TRBD1 or TRBD2, each matching 6 bases. The germline CDR1 and CDR2 sequences are MNHEY and SMNVEV (reference sequence). V was clipped by 5 bases and J by 6 bases, with 20 bases between them. CDR3 length equals 16 residues. CDR3 in amino acids: CASSPQGAGPSNEQFF. CDR3 bases: TGTGCCAGCAGTCCACAGGGAGCGGGCCCGTCCAATGAGCAGTTCTTC.

V usage is TRBV27 and J usage is TRBJ1-3; the D gene is possibly TRBD1 (5 bases). V shed 5 bases and J shed 1 base, with 12 bases lying between them. The CDR3 runs to 15 residues. Per germline, CDR1 MNHEY and CDR2 SMNVEV (reference sequence). This CDR3 reads CASSPTRQSGNTIYF. Here the CDR3 DNA reads TGTGCCAGCAGTCCTACAAGACAGTCTGGAAACACCATATATTTT.

There are a few counts of this clonotype. The V gene is TRBV5-1, the J gene TRBJ2-5; 7 bases match TRBD2. The V segment lost 7 bases and the J segment 2 bases; nucleotides outside the gene matches: 8. The CDR3 loop spans 14 amino acids. Per germline, CDR1 SGHRS and CDR2 YFSETQ. CDR3 sequence (DNA): TGCGCCAGCCGAGTACTAGCGACTCAAGAGACCCAGTACTTC. It codes for CASRVLATQETQYF.

The chain joins TRBV4-2 to TRBJ2-3; D not resolved. V gave up 2 bases and J gave up 1 base, with 10 bases separating them. This CDR3 has 15 residues. Germline V gene sequence: CDR1 LGHNA, CDR2 YNFKEQ. The CDR3 here is CASSQTPHGTDTQYF. Here the CDR3 DNA reads TGTGCCAGCAGCCAAACTCCTCATGGCACAGATACGCAGTATTTT.

V is TRBV4-3 and J is TRBJ2-5; D assignment may be TRBD1 or TRBD2 (5 bases each). CDR1 is LGHNA and CDR2 is YSLEER in the germline V gene. V was shortened by 0 bases and J by 7 bases, with 12 bases between the two germline ends. The CDR3 is 14 residues long. CDR3 region: CASSQEQGVGTQYF. The CDR3 coding sequence is TGCGCCAGCAGCCAAGAGCAGGGAGTGGGGACCCAGTACTTC.

This clonotype was seen a few times. The rearrangement uses TRBV28 and TRBJ2-7, with D hard to call. Germline V gene data show CDR1 as MDHEN and CDR2 as SYDVKM. Trimming pared 3 bases from V and 11 bases from J, leaving 20 bases between. This CDR3 comprises 14 residues. Here the CDR3 DNA reads TGTGCCAGCAGTTTTGGCGGCACCGGTACGGTGGAGTACTTC. It yields the protein CASSFGGTGTVEYF.

The chain combines TRBV20-1 with TRBJ1-4; possibly TRBD1 for D (6 bases). Per germline, CDR1 DFQATT and CDR2 SNEGSKA (reference sequence). This CDR3 has 18 residues. Trimming left V 1 base short and J 0 bases short, with 18 bases between. This chain's CDR3 is CSARAAGHPISTNEKLFF. CDR3 coding DNA: TGCAGTGCTAGAGCCGCGGGACACCCGATCTCAACTAATGAAAAACTGTTTTTT.

This clonotype showed up just a few times. The rearrangement joins TRBV7-3 to TRBJ2-2; 11 bases agree with TRBD2. The ends lost 8 bases at V and 6 bases at J; junction bases unmatched: 11. This CDR3 contains 16 residues. Germline V gene sequence: CDR1 SGHTA, CDR2 FQGTGA. Here the CDR3 DNA reads TGTGCCAGCCAATTCGGAATAGCGGGAGGGCCCGGGGAGCTGTTTTTT. This gives the protein CASQFGIAGGPGELFF.

CDR3 DNA: TGTGCCAGCAGTTTAGGGTCAACTATTCCTAGCACAGATACGCAGTATTTT. Protein product: CASSLGSTIPSTDTQYF. The gene calls are TRBV12-3 or TRBV12-4 and TRBJ2-3; no clear D. With 1 base removed from V and 0 bases from J, the gap between germline ends came to 14 bases. There are 17 residues in the CDR3.

This clonotype turned up a few times. The chain links TRBV12-5 to TRBJ1-2, with D perhaps matching TRBD1 (6 bases). V lost 6 bases, J lost 4 bases, and 15 bases lay in between. There are 14 residues in the CDR3. The germline CDR1 and CDR2 sequences are LGHNT and FRNRAP. The CDR3, as DNA: TGTGCTAGTGGCCGAACAGGGTCCCCCTATGGCTACACCTTC. Protein: CASGRTGSPYGYTF.

This clonotype was seen a handful of times. The chain is built from TRBV5-5 and TRBJ2-2, with TRBD2 as a possible D gene (6 bases). Trimming cost V 6 bases and J 5 bases, with 14 bases left between them. This CDR3 comprises 14 residues. The germline gives CDR1 SGHKS, CDR2 YYEKEE (reference sequence). CDR3 residues: CASTLGGWTGELFF. In nucleotides, the CDR3 is TGTGCCAGCACCCTGGGAGGTTGGACCGGGGAGCTGTTTTTT.

This clonotype was counted only a few times. The chain links TRBV18 to TRBJ2-5; TRBD1 matches at 7 bases. After removal of 5 bases from V and 5 bases from J, the junction contained 5 bases not matched to a gene. CDR1 is KGHSH and CDR2 is LQKENI in the germline V gene. The CDR3 has 13 amino acids. CDR3 bases: TGTGCCAGCTCAGCCAGGGGGACGGAGACCCAGTACTTC. This sequence encodes CASSARGTETQYF.